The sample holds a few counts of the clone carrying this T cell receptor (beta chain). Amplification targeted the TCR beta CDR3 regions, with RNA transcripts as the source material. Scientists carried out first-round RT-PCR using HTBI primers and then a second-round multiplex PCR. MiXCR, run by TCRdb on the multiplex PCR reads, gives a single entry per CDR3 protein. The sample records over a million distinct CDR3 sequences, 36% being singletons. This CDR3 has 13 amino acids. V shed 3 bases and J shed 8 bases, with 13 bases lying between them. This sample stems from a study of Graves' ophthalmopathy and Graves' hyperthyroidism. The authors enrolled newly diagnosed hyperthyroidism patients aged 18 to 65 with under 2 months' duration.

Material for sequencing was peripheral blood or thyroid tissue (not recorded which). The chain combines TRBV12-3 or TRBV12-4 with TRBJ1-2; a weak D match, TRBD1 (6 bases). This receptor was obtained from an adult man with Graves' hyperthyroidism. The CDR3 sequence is CASSFGRGVGYTF. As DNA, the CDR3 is TGTGCCAGCAGTTTCGGCAGGGGAGTCGGCTACACCTTC.